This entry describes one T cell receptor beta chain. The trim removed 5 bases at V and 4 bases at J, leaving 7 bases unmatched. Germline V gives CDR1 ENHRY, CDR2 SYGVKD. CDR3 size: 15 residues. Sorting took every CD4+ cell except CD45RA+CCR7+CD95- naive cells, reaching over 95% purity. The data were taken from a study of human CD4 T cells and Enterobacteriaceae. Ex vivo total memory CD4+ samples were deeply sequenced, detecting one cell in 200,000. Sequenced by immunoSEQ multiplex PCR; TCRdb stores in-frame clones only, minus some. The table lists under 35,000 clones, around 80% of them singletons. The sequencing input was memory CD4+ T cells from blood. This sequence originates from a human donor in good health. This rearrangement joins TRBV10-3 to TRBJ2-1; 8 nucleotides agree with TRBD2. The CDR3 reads CAISIGTGGYNEQFF. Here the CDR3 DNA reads TGTGCCATCAGTATCGGGACGGGAGGGTACAATGAGCAGTTCTTC.